The present entry profiles one T cell receptor beta chain with its context. Antigen unknown. MiXCR, run by TCRdb on the reads, gives a single entry per CDR3 protein. The sample consists of more than 250,000 distinct CDR3 sequences, roughly 25% of them appearing once. This sample is drawn from a study of T cell repertoires in cytomegalovirus infection. Findings of the study overall: HLA-C-restricted CMV-specific TCR beta clonotypes prevailed in the ex vivo response.

This CDR3 is 12 amino acids long. Germline V CDR1 and CDR2: MNHNS, SASEGT. V trimming: 6 bases; J trimming: 10 bases; junction bases outside the gene matches: 4. Sequencing was performed on cultured PBMCs, taken from culture after CMV antigen stimulation. This clonotype originated in a human donor in good health (CMV status not recorded). Some clones in this sample may be carry-over from other donors' samples. The rearrangement links TRBV6-1 to TRBJ2-1; 9 bases align to TRBD2. This CDR3 is CASRGLAREQFF. CDR3 nucleotides: TGTGCCAGCAGGGGACTAGCTAGGGAGCAGTTCTTC.